This TCR beta chain stems from a study of vaccination and CD4 T cells after COVID-19. V was trimmed by 0 bases and J by 9 bases, leaving 9 bases between them. The CDR3 runs 14 residues. Germline V gene lookup returns CDR1 MNHEY and CDR2 SVGAGI. Treatment: approximately 10-day PBMC culture with coronavirus spike peptide pools or control peptides (ViraFEST assay). PBMCs, plated at roughly 2.2 million per well, were grown in the presence of approximately 9.5 IU/ml IL-2 and 10 ug/ml peptide pools. This clonotype occurred a few times. Its target is unknown. Sequenced with the Oncomine TCR Beta short-read assay was DNA taken from cultured CD4+ T cells. TCRdb redid the calling of the PCR reads with MiXCR, one entry per CDR3 protein. Altogether about 23,000 distinct CDR3 sequences are present, over 60% being singletons, with the ten largest covering roughly 20%.

The chain is built from TRBV6-5 and TRBJ1-6; D remains unclear. The material sequenced was CD4+ T cells from blood, cultured in vitro, taken after SARS-CoV-2 vaccination. This TCR was recovered from a human donor who received a COVID-19 vaccine. The CDR3 here is CASSYSLGSSPLHF. CDR3 coding DNA: TGTGCCAGCAGTTACTCCTTGGGCAGTTCACCCCTCCACTTT.